These 12 T cell receptor beta chains came from one sample sequenced in a study of tumor-infiltrating lymphocytes in primary liver carcinoma. Unsorted whole blood served as the source of blood RNA, and germline DNA was extracted as well. From 400 to 500 ng total RNA, TCR beta cDNA was generated with a primer in the constant region. Employing slightly modified ARM-PCR, three nested multiplex PCR rounds were run, and these gave rise to the TCR beta libraries. TRBV1-TRBV30 forward primers paired with a C-beta reverse primer drove the first two PCR rounds, about 11 cycles each. TCRdb processed the multiplex PCR reads anew with MiXCR; each CDR3 protein has one entry. The sample includes 250,000 to 400,000 distinct CDR3 sequences, less than 75% of them seen just once. The sequenced sample was peripheral blood. The receptors here all came from a man aged 40-49 years with primary liver carcinoma and hepatitis B virus infection.

As concerns this clonotype: Lacking the conserved final phenylalanine or tryptophan, this CDR3 likely reflects a read error. The chain is built from TRBV29-1 and TRBJ1-1; D gene unclear. V was cut by 1 base and J by 10 bases, with 7 bases left in between. Germline V gene data show CDR1 as SQVTM and CDR2 as ANQGSEA. The CDR3 extends over 10 amino acids. CDR3 residues: CSVEGLGAFL. The CDR3 region has the DNA TGCAGCGTTGAAGGGCTGGGAGCTTTCCTT.

V gene TRBV5-6 combines with J gene TRBJ1-5; D perhaps matches TRBD1 (5 bases). Between the trimmed V and J ends, which lost 4 bases and 2 bases, there was a span of 10 bases. CDR3 length: 14 amino acids. The V gene's germline CDR1 is SGHDT and CDR2 YYEEEE. CDR3 in amino acids: CASSRQLGNQPQHF. The CDR3 nucleotides are TGTGCCAGCAGCCGACAGTTGGGCAATCAGCCCCAGCATTTT.

A remark on this clonotype: Since a much larger clone is just one base distant, this may be a read error. The chain carries TRBV7-8 and TRBJ2-3; possible D gene TRBD2, 5 bases. Germline-derived CDR1 and CDR2 are SGHVS and FQNEAQ. V lost 9 bases and J 0 bases, leaving 16 bases between the germline ends. The CDR3 has 15 amino acids. The CDR3 nucleotides read TGTGCCAGAAGCCCCCTACTAGAAAGCACAGATACGCAGTATTTT. Protein product: CARSPLLESTDTQYF.

This clonotype was seen repeatedly, ten times or more. This chain connects TRBV5-5 to TRBJ1-2, with D possibly being TRBD1 (6 bases). Germline CDR1 reads SGHKS; CDR2 reads YYEKEE (reference sequence). The CDR3 length is 16 residues. Trimming took off 4 bases at V and 0 bases at J, with 16 bases between the two ends. CDR3 amino acids: CASSPHPDRTNYGYTF. For the CDR3, the DNA is TGTGCCAGCAGCCCTCACCCGGACAGAACTAACTATGGCTACACCTTC.

Concerning this clonotype: Being one base from a much bigger clone, this may be a read error. Lacking the conserved final phenylalanine or tryptophan, this CDR3 likely reflects a read error. The V gene is TRBV6-6, the J gene TRBJ1-3; possibly TRBD1 for D (6 bases). The CDR3 runs to 16 residues. V lost 3 bases to trimming and J lost 5 bases, with 17 bases between them. The germline V gene encodes CDR1 MNHNY and CDR2 SVGAGI (reference sequence). The CDR3 sequence is CASSYLQGVSRNTIYS. CDR3 coding DNA: TGTGCCAGCAGTTATCTACAGGGCGTTTCTAGAAACACCATATATTCT.

The CDR3 loop is CAGIGTSDGSYNEQFF. CDR3 nucleotide sequence: TGTGCCGGCATCGGGACTAGCGACGGGTCCTACAATGAGCAGTTCTTC. J is TRBJ2-1 and V is TRBV11-2, with 10 bases identical to TRBD2. The V and J ends lost 11 bases and 1 base, in that order; junction bases with no gene match: 11. Per the germline V gene, CDR1 is SGHAT and CDR2 is FQNNGV. The CDR3 runs to 16 residues.

The rearrangement joins TRBV30 to TRBJ1-3; D might be TRBD1 (6 bases). Germline V gives CDR1 GTSNPN, CDR2 SVGIG (reference sequence). The CDR3 covers 13 residues. V was cut by 2 bases and J by 7 bases, with 12 bases left in between. The CDR3 protein is CAWSLGGLNTIYF. Here the CDR3 DNA reads TGTGCCTGGAGTCTAGGGGGTCTGAACACCATATATTTT.

Points on this clonotype: The junction departs from the called germline gene at one end, perhaps through a read error. The rearrangement links TRBV29-1 to TRBJ2-1; D remains ambiguous. CDR1 and CDR2 (germline): SQVTM, ANQGSEA. The CDR3 extends over 14 amino acids. DNA of the CDR3: TGCAGCATTGAAGGAACATACACCTACAATGAGCAGTTCTTC. Translating gives CSIEGTYTYNEQFF.

The chain combines TRBV5-1 with TRBJ1-1, with a tentative D call TRBD1 (6 bases). The CDR3 contains 13 residues. CDR1 and CDR2 (germline): SGHRS, YFSETQ. Trimming removed 5 bases from V and 5 bases from J, with 13 bases in between. As DNA, the CDR3 is TGCGCCAGCAGATCGGACAGATTGACTGAAGCTTTCTTT. Protein product: CASRSDRLTEAFF.

Regarding this clonotype: This may be a read error: a much more frequent sequence differs by one nucleotide. The genes are TRBV28 and TRBJ1-1, with TRBD1 identical over 8 bases. CDR1 is MDHEN, CDR2 SYDVKM, per germline. After removal of 3 bases from V and 1 base from J, the junction contained 10 bases not matched to a gene. The CDR3 has 17 residues. In DNA form, the CDR3 reads TGTGCCAGCAGTTTCCCCGTGGCAGGGGGCGCGAACACTGAAGCTTTCTTT. As protein: CASSFPVAGGANTEAFF. The variable domain in full, completed from reference TRBV28 and TRBJ1-1, reads DVKVTQSSRYLVKRTGEKVFLECVQDMDHENMFWYRQDPGLGLRLIYFSYDVKMKEKGDIPEGYSVSREKKERFSLILESASTNQTSMYLCASSFPVAGGANTEAFFGQGTRLTVV.

Concerning this clonotype itself: A much larger clone differs from this one at a single base, so this may be a read error. The rearrangement uses TRBV6-1 and TRBJ2-7; 8 bases agree with TRBD1. The CDR3 is made up of 13 amino acids. The germline gives CDR1 MNHNS, CDR2 SASEGT. Written as DNA, the CDR3 is TGTGCCAGCAGTGAACAGGGGGCCCACGAGCGGTACTTC. It specifies CASSEQGAHERYF.

This clonotype occurred a few times. The chain uses TRBV28 and TRBJ2-2, with TRBD2 as a possible D gene (6 bases). Germline V CDR1 and CDR2: MDHEN, SYDVKM. Trimming removed 7 bases from V and 5 bases from J, with 17 bases in between. This CDR3 region has 15 residues. The CDR3 DNA sequence: TGTGCCAGCATTCCCCCGGGAGCTAATACCGGGGAGCTGTTTTTT. Protein sequence: CASIPPGANTGELFF.